A selection of T cell receptor beta chains follows, all from one sample in a study of PD-L1 blockade in urothelial cancer. Sequencing was performed with immunoSEQ multiplex PCR; in TCRdb, only in-frame clones are kept and a portion is missing. Among more than 90,000 clones listed, approximately 90% were seen once. Sequencing used PBMCs, obtained around atezolizumab (anti-PD-L1) treatment. These receptors all come from a man aged 60 to 75 with urothelial cancer. The CDR3 runs from the conserved cysteine through the conserved F or W. D genes are given only for firm matches. Rows give clone size only sometimes, using once, few, many, or a class for an expanded clone.

TRBJ2-7 TRBV5-8 TRBD1 NA TGTGCCAGCAGCTCTAGGGGGACAGCAACCTACGAGCAGTACTTC CASSSRGTATYEQYF
TRBJ1-1 TRBV7-2 TRBD1 NA TGTGCCAGCAGCTTAGACGGGACAGGGGACACTGAAGCTTTCTTT CASSLDGTGDTEAFF
TRBJ1-3 TRBV5-6 NA few TGTGCCAGCAGCTTGAGGGGGAACTCTGGAAACACCATATATTTT CASSLRGNSGNTIYF
TRBJ1-2 TRBV7-9 NA NA TGTGCCAGCAGCCCCTACTCCGCATTATCGAGCTATGGCTACACCTTC CASSPYSALSSYGYTF
TRBJ2-5 TRBV11-2 TRBD2 NA TGTGCCAGCAGCTTAGGTCTTCGGTCTAGCGGGGTGGGAAAGACCCAGTACTTC CASSLGLRSSGVGKTQYF
TRBJ2-7 TRBV28 NA NA TGTGCCAGCAGTCCCCCCCGCTACGAGCAGTACTTC CASSPPRYEQYF
TRBJ2-7 TRBV9 NA NA TGTGCCAGCAGCCCGGGCGGGGGCCACGAGCAGTACTTC CASSPGGGHEQYF
TRBJ2-7 TRBV18 TRBD1 NA TGTGCCAGCTCCGGACAGGGGTTCTACGAGCAGTACTTC CASSGQGFYEQYF
TRBJ2-1 TRBV27 NA NA TGTGCCACTAAGTCACAACAGGCCGACTCGAGCTCCTACAATGAGCAGTTCTTC CATKSQQADSSSYNEQFF
TRBJ2-1 TRBV18 NA NA TGTGCCAGCTCACGAACCACAGACCCATACTACAATGAGCAGTTCTTC CASSRTTDPYYNEQFF
TRBJ2-7 TRBV7-2 TRBD1 NA TGTGCCAGCAGCTTATTAGGACAGGGCACCTACGAGCAGTACTTC CASSLLGQGTYEQYF
TRBJ1-5 TRBV7-2 TRBD1 NA TGTGCCAGCAGCCTACAGGGGGCGGATCAGCCCCAGCATTTT CASSLQGADQPQHF
TRBJ2-2 TRBV5-1 TRBD2 once TGCGCCAGCAGCTCACTAGCGGGAGGACTCACCGGGGAGCTGTTTTTT CASSSLAGGLTGELFF
TRBJ1-3 TRBV6-1 TRBD1 NA TGTGCCAGCAGTGCTGACAGGGGAGTTGGAAACACCATATATTTT CASSADRGVGNTIYF
TRBJ2-2 TRBV5-1 TRBD1 NA TGCGCCAGCAGCCATGGACAGGGGGCGAACACCGGGGAGCTGTTTTTT CASSHGQGANTGELFF
TRBJ2-5 TRBV9 TRBD2 NA TGTGCCAGCAGCATACGCGGAGTGAGGGAGGGCCCCCAAGAGACCCAGTACTTC CASSIRGVREGPQETQYF
TRBJ2-3 TRBV7-3 NA NA TGTGCCAGCAGCCGAAGCGGGCTGGGCGATACGCAGTATTTT CASSRSGLGDTQYF
TRBJ1-1 TRBV30 NA few TGTGCCGCCCAGGGTTTTGGTTTGGGCACTGAAGCTTTCTTT CAAQGFGLGTEAFF
TRBJ2-2 TRBV28 NA NA TGTGCCAGCAGTTTAGGACACTCAACCGGGGAGCTGTTTTTT CASSLGHSTGELFF
TRBJ2-3 TRBV6-1 NA NA TGTGCCAGCAGCGAGAACGCAGATACGCAGTATTTT CASSENADTQYF
TRBJ2-4 TRBV9 NA NA TGTGCCAGCAGCGTAGGACAGGCGGCAAACATTCAGTACTTC CASSVGQAANIQYF
TRBJ2-3 TRBV9 TRBD2 many TGTGCCAGCAGCGTAGATAGCGGGGTAAGCACAGATACGCAGTATTTT CASSVDSGVSTDTQYF
TRBJ1-5 TRBV12-5 TRBD1 NA TGTGCTAGTGGTCCTCAGCCGGACAGGAGAAATCAGCCCCAGCATTTT CASGPQPDRRNQPQHF
TRBJ2-3 TRBV10-1 TRBD2 NA TGCGCCAGCAGTGAGAGCGGGAGACCAGATACGCAGTATTTT CASSESGRPDTQYF
TRBJ1-2 TRBV7-9 NA NA TGTGCCAGCAGCTTAAACAGCCCATATGGCTACACCTTC CASSLNSPYGYTF
TRBJ2-1 TRBV6-1 NA NA TGTGCCAGCAGTGACCACCTCCTTCAGGGCTATGAGCAGTTCTTC CASSDHLLQGYEQFF
TRBJ1-4 TRBV4-2 NA few TGTGCCAGCAGCCGAAGCGATTGGACAGCCGAAAAACTGTTTTTT CASSRSDWTAEKLFF
TRBJ1-3 TRBV6-5 TRBD1 NA TGTGCCAGCAGTTACTCAAGGGGGCAAGGAAACACCATATATTTT CASSYSRGQGNTIYF
TRBJ2-1 TRBV11-2 NA NA TGTGCCAGCAGCTTTCTAGGCCTAAATTACAATGAGCAGTTCTTC CASSFLGLNYNEQFF
TRBJ2-7 TRBV2 NA NA TGTGCCAGCATTAGGACAGCCTCCTACGAGCAGTACTTC CASIRTASYEQYF
TRBJ2-7 TRBV5-1 TRBD2 NA TGCGCCAGCAGCTTGGGGGGAGCGGGGATAAACTACGAGCAGTACTTC CASSLGGAGINYEQYF
TRBJ2-5 TRBV7-2 NA NA TGTGCCAGCTCCCCCGAGCTCTTCCAAGAGACCCAGTACTTC CASSPELFQETQYF
TRBJ2-2 TRBV7-2 TRBD1 NA TGTGCCAGCAGCTCAGGACAGGGGAGAGTTGCCGGGGAGCTGTTTTTT CASSSGQGRVAGELFF
TRBJ2-1 TRBV6-6 NA NA TGTGCCAGCAGTCCTGGTCGTTCAGGAACGTTCTTC CASSPGRSGTFF
TRBJ2-7 TRBV9 NA few TGTGCCAGCAGCGCAGCCGGGACTCTATTCTCCTACGAGCAGTACTTC CASSAAGTLFSYEQYF
TRBJ2-3 TRBV9 NA NA TGTGCCAGCAGCGGGGGGCCGACAGATACGCAGTATTTT CASSGGPTDTQYF
TRBJ2-7 TRBV30 NA NA TGTGCCTGGAGTGTACGGGGCAGGGGCCACGAGCAGTACTTC CAWSVRGRGHEQYF
TRBJ2-3 TRBV11-3 NA NA TGTGCCAGCAGCTTTAGCCGGGGCACAGATACGCAGTATTTT CASSFSRGTDTQYF
TRBJ2-5 TRBV28 NA NA TGTGCCAGCAGCCGAACGGACTACATCAACCAGTACTTC CASSRTDYINQYF
TRBJ1-1 TRBV28 NA few TGTGCCAGCAGTTTACCCCAGAACACTGAAGCTTTCTTT CASSLPQNTEAFF
TRBJ1-3 TRBV19 NA NA TGTGCCAGTAGCCAAGACAGACCATTCTCTGGAAACACCATATATTTT CASSQDRPFSGNTIYF
TRBJ2-7 TRBV11-2 NA NA TGTGCCAGCAGCTTAAGGGCGGGGCCCTACGAGCAATACTTC CASSLRAGPYEQYF